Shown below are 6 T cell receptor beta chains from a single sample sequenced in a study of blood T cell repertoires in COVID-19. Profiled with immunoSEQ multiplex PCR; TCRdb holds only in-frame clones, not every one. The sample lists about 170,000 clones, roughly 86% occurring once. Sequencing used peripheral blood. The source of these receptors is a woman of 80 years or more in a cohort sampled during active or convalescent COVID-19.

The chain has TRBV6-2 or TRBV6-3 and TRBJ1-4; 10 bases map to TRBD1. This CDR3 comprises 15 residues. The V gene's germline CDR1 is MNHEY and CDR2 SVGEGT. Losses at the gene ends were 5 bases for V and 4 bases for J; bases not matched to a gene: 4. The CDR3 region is CASSTDRGFNEKLFF. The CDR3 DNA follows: TGTGCCAGCAGTACGGACAGGGGGTTTAATGAAAAACTGTTTTTT.

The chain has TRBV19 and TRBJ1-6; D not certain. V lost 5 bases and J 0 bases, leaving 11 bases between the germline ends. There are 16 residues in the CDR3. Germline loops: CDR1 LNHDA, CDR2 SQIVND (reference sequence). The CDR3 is CASSFGYSSYNSPLHF. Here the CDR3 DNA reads TGTGCCAGTAGTTTCGGCTACAGCTCCTATAATTCACCCCTCCACTTT.

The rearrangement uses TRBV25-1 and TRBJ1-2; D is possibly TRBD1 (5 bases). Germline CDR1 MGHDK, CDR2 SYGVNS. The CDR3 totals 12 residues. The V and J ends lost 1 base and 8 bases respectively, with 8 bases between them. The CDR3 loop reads CASSEWGGGYTF. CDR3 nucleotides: TGTGCCAGCAGTGAATGGGGGGGAGGCTACACCTTC.

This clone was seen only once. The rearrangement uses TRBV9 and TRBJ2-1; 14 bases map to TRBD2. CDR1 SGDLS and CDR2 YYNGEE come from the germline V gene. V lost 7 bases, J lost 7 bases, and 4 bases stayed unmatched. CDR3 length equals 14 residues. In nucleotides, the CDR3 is TGTGCCAGCGGGACTAGCGGGGGAACAAATGAGCAGTTCTTC. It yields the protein CASGTSGGTNEQFF.

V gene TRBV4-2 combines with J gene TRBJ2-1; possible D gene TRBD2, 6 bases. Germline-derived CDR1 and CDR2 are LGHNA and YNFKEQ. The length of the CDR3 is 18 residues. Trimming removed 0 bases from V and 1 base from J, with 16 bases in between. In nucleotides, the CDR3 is TGTGCCAGCAGCCAAGAAAGGGGAGCGGGCCTTTCCTACAATGAGCAGTTCTTC. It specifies CASSQERGAGLSYNEQFF.

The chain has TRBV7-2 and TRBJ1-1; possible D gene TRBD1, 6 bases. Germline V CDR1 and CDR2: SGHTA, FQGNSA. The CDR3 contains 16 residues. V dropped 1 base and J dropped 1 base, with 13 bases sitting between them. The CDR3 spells CASSLDRTGQNTEAFF. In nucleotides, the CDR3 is TGTGCCAGCAGCTTAGACCGTACGGGACAGAACACTGAAGCTTTCTTT.